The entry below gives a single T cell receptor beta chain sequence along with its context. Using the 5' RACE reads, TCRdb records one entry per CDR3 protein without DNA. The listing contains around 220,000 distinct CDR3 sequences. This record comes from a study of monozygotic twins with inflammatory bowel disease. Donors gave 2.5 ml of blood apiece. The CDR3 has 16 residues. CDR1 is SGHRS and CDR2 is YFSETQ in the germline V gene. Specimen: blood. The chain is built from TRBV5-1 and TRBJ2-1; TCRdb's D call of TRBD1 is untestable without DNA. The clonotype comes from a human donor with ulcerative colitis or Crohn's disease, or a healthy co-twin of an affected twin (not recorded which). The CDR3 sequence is CASSIGASGTYNEQFF.